This T cell receptor beta chain was found in a study of naive and memory T cell subsets. With 5 bases removed from V and 4 bases from J, the gap between germline ends came to 17 bases. CDR3 length: 15 amino acids. Germline V gene sequence: CDR1 SGHVS, CDR2 FQNEAQ. The library had UMIs added by 3' ligation of an oligonucleotide to TCR cDNA. Whole-blood samples were around 2.5 ml of peripheral blood from healthy adult volunteers. Cells were not sorted; total RNA input targeted roughly 1 to 1000 ng. The study, taken as a whole, reports: TCR transcript changes with activation or differentiation may affect this RNA method.

Amplification of ligated cDNA took four PCR rounds with SP2 and nested alpha and beta constant primers. For blood and skin samples, reverse transcription used TCR alpha and beta constant primers. MiXCR, run by TCRdb on the 5' RACE reads, gives a single entry per CDR3 protein. The sample records roughly 60,000 distinct CDR3 sequences, 8% being singletons. On this clonotype itself: Its antigen is not identified.

The clonotype was recovered from a female donor in good health. V is TRBV7-8 and J is TRBJ1-1; a weak D match, TRBD1 (6 bases). CDR3 in amino acids: CASSPLAGGATEAFF. CDR3 nucleotides: TGTGCCAGCAGCCCTCTGGCCGGGGGCGCCACTGAAGCTTTCTTT.